This TCR beta chain was observed in a study of cytomegalovirus exposure and HLA in healthy donors. This CDR3 has 14 amino acids. The germline gives CDR1 SGDLS, CDR2 YYNGEE. Trimming took 0 bases from V and 4 from J, leaving 9 bases between them. PCR primers comprised 60 Vbeta and 13 Jbeta primers. The method was immunoSEQ multiplex PCR; TCRdb's version includes in-frame clones alone and lacks a portion of them. Counted here are 180,000 or so clones, around 80% occurring once; the ten biggest clones make up 1.4%. On this clone itself: The target antigen is unknown.

General study points: Previously analyzed data showed that most TCR beta V segments were productive at a frequency of about 87% or about 30%.

The material sequenced was PBMCs. The V and J genes are TRBV9 and TRBJ2-3; perhaps TRBD2 as D (6 bases). This receptor was identified in a man aged 18 to 29 in good health and CMV-seronegative. CDR3 bases: TGTGCCAGCAGCGTAGTAGGGGAGGCAGATACGCAGTATTTT. Translation: CASSVVGEADTQYF. The whole variable domain, remainder taken from reference TRBV9 and TRBJ2-3, is DSGVTQTPKHLITATGQRVTLRCSPRSGDLSVYWYQQSLDQGLQFLIQYYNGEERAKGNILERFSAQQFPDLHSELNLSSLELGDSALYFCASSVVGEADTQYFGPGTRLTVL.